The 14 T cell receptor beta chains reported below all come from one sample, sequenced in a study of shared clonotypes between healthy human individuals. Produced via immunoSEQ multiplex PCR; TCRdb's table is partial and in-frame only. Of 1.5 million to 1.9 million clones listed, nearly 99% are singletons. Sample: naive CD4+ T cells sorted from blood. Described subset: CD45RA+ positively selected. The receptors were sampled from a man between 25 and 39 years old in good health.

The rearrangement links TRBV18 to TRBJ2-3, with D possibly TRBD2 on 6 matching bases. Germline assignment: CDR1 KGHSH and CDR2 LQKENI. Trimming pared 6 bases from V and 6 bases from J, leaving 19 bases between. This CDR3 contains 15 residues. The CDR3 DNA reads as TGTGCCAGCTCCCGCTCAGGAGGGCCGGCTGATACGCAGTATTTT. It encodes CASSRSGGPADTQYF.

The chain joins TRBV5-1 to TRBJ2-7; TRBD1 aligns across 9 bases. Germline CDR1 SGHRS, CDR2 YFSETQ. The V segment lost 4 bases and the J segment 3 bases; nucleotides outside the gene matches: 5. The CDR3 extends over 14 amino acids. The CDR3 coding sequence is TGCGCCAGCAGCATGACAGGGGGAGGCTACGAGCAGTACTTC. Its protein is CASSMTGGGYEQYF.

The rearrangement uses TRBV10-3 and TRBJ1-2; perhaps TRBD1 as D (5 bases). The CDR3 consists of 12 residues. V shed 4 bases and J shed 10 bases, with 13 bases lying between them. Germline lookup yields CDR1 ENHRY and CDR2 SYGVKD. The CDR3 bases are TGTGCCATCAGTGCTACAAGGGGATACTACACCTTC. It encodes CAISATRGYYTF.

As DNA, the CDR3 is TGTGCCAGCAGGGGGGGACTATACTACGAGCAGTACTTC. Encoded protein: CASRGGLYYEQYF. The J gene is TRBJ2-7, the V gene TRBV2; 7 bases line up with TRBD2. V trimming: 6 bases; J trimming: 3 bases; junction bases outside the gene matches: 5. CDR3 length: 13 residues. CDR1 and CDR2 from the germline V gene are SNHLY and FYNNEI.

The gene calls are TRBV10-3 and TRBJ1-1, with 7 bases lining up with TRBD1. Germline V gene data show CDR1 as ENHRY and CDR2 as SYGVKD. The V gene end was trimmed by 2 bases and the J gene end by 5 bases; junction bases not matched to a gene: 5. This CDR3 spans 14 amino acids. The CDR3 spells CAISEPDRRTEAFF. The CDR3, as DNA: TGTGCCATCAGTGAGCCGGACAGGCGAACTGAAGCTTTCTTT.

Only one count was recorded for this clone. The chain joins TRBV10-2 to TRBJ2-5, with a weak D call TRBD2 (6 bases). The CDR3 totals 15 residues. V lost 7 bases to trimming and J lost 4 bases, with 19 bases between them. Germline V gene sequence: CDR1 WSHSY, CDR2 SAAADI. CDR3 DNA sequence: TGCGCCAGCACCCTGGCTGAGGGAGGTGGAGAGACCCAGTACTTC. Amino acids: CASTLAEGGGETQYF.

As to this clone: Other DNA sequences in the same sample also yield this CDR3. This sequence joins TRBV19 and TRBJ2-2, with D hard to call. The V end lost 2 bases, the J end lost 2 bases, and 6 bases lay between the germline ends. The germline V gene encodes CDR1 LNHDA and CDR2 SQIVND (reference sequence). The CDR3 extends over 14 amino acids. CDR3 loop: CASSISGNTGELFF. The CDR3 coding sequence is TGTGCCAGTAGTATATCAGGAAACACCGGGGAGCTGTTTTTT. Full variable domain (missing parts from reference TRBV19 and TRBJ2-2): DGGITQSPKYLFRKEGQNVTLSCEQNLNHDAMYWYRQDPGQGLRLIYYSQIVNDFQKGDIAEGYSVSREKKESFPLTVTSAQKNPTAFYLCASSISGNTGELFFGEGSRLTVL.

The chain joins TRBV11-2 to TRBJ2-1, with D possibly called TRBD1 or TRBD2 (5 bases each). With 5 bases removed from V and 9 bases from J, the gap between germline ends came to 14 bases. Germline lookup yields CDR1 SGHAT and CDR2 FQNNGV. The CDR3 loop spans 13 amino acids. The CDR3 here is CASSPRGAGEQFF. As DNA, the CDR3 is TGTGCCAGCAGCCCCCGAGGGGCAGGTGAGCAGTTCTTC.

V usage is TRBV20-1 and J usage is TRBJ1-1; tentative D call: TRBD1 (5 bases). Trimming pared 5 bases from V and 6 bases from J, leaving 10 bases between. The CDR3 is 11 amino acids. Germline assignment: CDR1 DFQATT and CDR2 SNEGSKA (reference sequence). CDR3 residues: CSALRVSEAFF. DNA of the CDR3: TGCAGTGCTCTCAGGGTTTCTGAAGCTTTCTTT.

Comments on this clone: The same CDR3 is also encoded by other DNA sequences in this sample. This chain uses TRBV27 with TRBJ2-1; TRBD2 agrees at 7 bases. V shed 3 bases and J 1 base; nucleotides not matched to a gene: 0. The CDR3 extends over 14 amino acids. Germline CDR1 reads MNHEY; CDR2 reads SMNVEV (reference sequence). As DNA, the CDR3 is TGTGCCAGCAGTTTGGGGGGGTCCTACAATGAGCAGTTCTTC. Residues: CASSLGGSYNEQFF.

This clone was recorded once. The chain recombines TRBV9 with TRBJ2-2; D is unresolved. The CDR3 is 15 residues long. Germline V gives CDR1 SGDLS, CDR2 YYNGEE. Trimming shortened V by 0 bases and J by 4 bases, and 10 bases separated the two germline ends. The CDR3 DNA sequence: TGTGCCAGCAGCGTAGAGGGCAGACCCACCGGGGAGCTGTTTTTT. It yields the protein CASSVEGRPTGELFF. The variable domain in full, with the rest retrieved from reference TRBV9 and TRBJ2-2, is DSGVTQTPKHLITATGQRVTLRCSPRSGDLSVYWYQQSLDQGLQFLIQYYNGEERAKGNILERFSAQQFPDLHSELNLSSLELGDSALYFCASSVEGRPTGELFFGEGSRLTVL.

The chain's CDR3 is CASSYDMKLQETQYF. The CDR3 coding sequence is TGTGCCAGCAGTTACGATATGAAACTCCAAGAGACCCAGTACTTC. The V and J genes are TRBV6-5 and TRBJ2-5; D is unclear. V lost 2 bases and J lost 1, with 11 bases in between. This CDR3 has 15 residues. CDR1 and CDR2 from the germline V gene are MNHEY and SVGAGI.

As for this clone: Other nucleotide sequences in the sample specify the same CDR3. The chain has TRBV28 and TRBJ2-1; no clear D. This CDR3 contains 13 residues. Germline CDR1 and CDR2: MDHEN and SYDVKM. The CDR3: CASSQDQYNEQFF. The CDR3 nucleotides read TGTGCTAGCTCCCAGGACCAGTACAATGAGCAGTTCTTC.

The rearrangement uses TRBV28 and TRBJ1-1; D is unresolved. This CDR3 contains 13 residues. Looked up from germline, CDR1 is MDHEN and CDR2 is SYDVKM. V was shortened by 5 bases and J by 1 base, with 8 bases between the two germline ends. DNA of the CDR3: TGTGCCAGCAGTACCTTCCCGAACACTGAAGCTTTCTTT. It yields the protein CASSTFPNTEAFF.